This TCR beta chain stems from a study of blood T cell repertoires in COVID-19. Germline values: CDR1 SGHAT, CDR2 FQNNGV. Trimming took off 7 bases at V and 2 bases at J, with 9 bases between the two ends. This CDR3 region has 13 residues. The method was immunoSEQ multiplex PCR; TCRdb's version includes in-frame clones alone and lacks a portion of them. In the table there are approximately 210,000 clones, 83% of which are singletons. This sequence originates from a woman aged 35 to 49 with active or convalescent COVID-19. Sequencing was performed on peripheral blood. The V call is TRBV11-2, the J call TRBJ2-1; TRBD1 is a possible D gene (5 bases). DNA of the CDR3: TGTGCCAGCAAGCAGGGAACCTACAATGAGCAGTTCTTC. It yields the protein CASKQGTYNEQFF.